The 22 T cell receptor beta chains below all came from one sample that was sequenced in a study of human T cells and chemical hapten exposure. Indicated time point: patch test 1, 2 weeks after DPC sensitization. Treatment in this sample: therapeutic diphenylcyclopropenone sensitization with weekly scalp DPC. Each CDR3 protein gets one entry after TCRdb re-called the RACE reads with MiXCR. Of 95,000 to 150,000 distinct CDR3 sequences listed, about 13% are singletons. The specimen was whole blood, collected in connection with sensitization to the hapten diphenylcyclopropenone (DPC). These receptors were collected from a man aged 18 to 30 with alopecia areata. Some clones in this sample may be carry-over from other donors' samples.

This clonotype was seen many times. CDR3 DNA sequence: TGTGCCAGCAGACCCCCGACGACAGGGGCGAGAGAAAAACTGTTTTTT. This gives the protein CASRPPTTGAREKLFF. The chain joins TRBV6-2 or TRBV6-3 to TRBJ1-4; TRBD1 aligns across 8 bases. J gave up 8 bases and V 6 bases, and 14 bases lay outside the gene matches. Looked up from germline, CDR1 is MNHEY and CDR2 is SVGEGT. CDR3 length: 16 amino acids.

This clonotype was found a few times. This chain uses TRBV7-9 with TRBJ2-1; D gene uncertain. The germline V gene has CDR1 SEHNR and CDR2 FQNEAQ (reference sequence). V gave up 3 bases and J gave up 5 bases, with 8 bases separating them. The CDR3 has 13 amino acids. The DNA for the CDR3 is TGTGCCAGCAGCTTCCCTGGGAACAATGAGCAGTTCTTC. It codes for CASSFPGNNEQFF.

The chain recombines TRBV3-1 with TRBJ2-1, with a possible D match to TRBD1 (6 bases). The germline gives CDR1 LGHDT, CDR2 YNNKEL (reference sequence). Trimming left V 3 bases short and J 7 bases short, with 16 bases between. The length of the CDR3 is 15 residues. Here the CDR3 reads CASSQMLGQLNEQFF. The CDR3 DNA reads TGTGCCAGCAGCCAGATGTTAGGACAGCTAAATGAGCAGTTCTTC.

There are a few counts of this clonotype. The chain couples TRBV3-1 to TRBJ2-5, with 9 bases aligning to TRBD2. With 6 bases clipped from V and 5 bases from J, the junction kept 7 bases outside the gene matches. Germline V gene lookup returns CDR1 LGHDT and CDR2 YNNKEL (reference sequence). The CDR3 runs to 14 residues. CDR3 sequence (DNA): TGTGCCAGCAGACCGGGACTAGCTATCGAGACCCAGTACTTC. Protein product: CASRPGLAIETQYF.

This clonotype has more than one count but fewer than ten. The gene calls are TRBV21-1 and TRBJ2-7; the table's D call of TRBD1 was not tested on the DNA. TRBV21-1 is a pseudogene. This CDR3 is 15 amino acids long. The CDR3 loop reads CASSKAERTGREQYV. The CDR3 DNA follows: TGTGCCAGCAGCAAAGCGGAAAGGACAGGGCGAGAGCAGTACGTC.

This clonotype was seen only a few times. The chain uses TRBV4-1 and TRBJ2-6; 12 bases map to TRBD1. J gave up 3 bases and V 1 base, and 4 bases lay outside the gene matches. CDR3 length: 18 amino acids. Germline assignment: CDR1 MGHRA and CDR2 YSYEKL. Here the CDR3 reads CASSQGGTGGRGANVLTF. The CDR3 bases are TGCGCCAGCAGCCAAGGCGGGACAGGGGGCCGTGGGGCCAACGTCCTGACTTTC.

The chain has TRBV28 and TRBJ1-2; D is uncertain. CDR3 size: 13 residues. V dropped 5 bases and J dropped 1 base, with 8 bases sitting between them. Germline lookup yields CDR1 MDHEN and CDR2 SYDVKM. CDR3: CASSMTINYGYTF. Written as DNA, the CDR3 is TGTGCCAGCAGTATGACGATTAACTATGGCTACACCTTC.

This clonotype was seen repeatedly, ten times or more. V usage is TRBV7-3 and J usage is TRBJ1-6, with 7 positions matching TRBD1. The germline gives CDR1 SGHTA, CDR2 FQGTGA. V lost 5 bases to trimming and J lost 6 bases; unmatched junction nucleotides: 4. The CDR3 runs 14 residues. CDR3 sequence reads: CASSLGTANSPLHF. CDR3 DNA sequence: TGTGCCAGCAGCCTCGGGACAGCTAATTCACCCCTCCACTTT.

In this sample, this clonotype turned up a few times. The CDR3 is CASSLETVFVLGGYTF. In nucleotides, the CDR3 is TGTGCCAGCAGCTTAGAGACAGTCTTCGTCTTGGGAGGCTACACCTTC. The V and J genes are TRBV5-4 and TRBJ1-2; tentatively, D is TRBD1 (5 bases). The CDR3 has 16 residues. Trimming stripped 2 bases from V and 8 bases from J, with 22 bases between. Germline lookup yields CDR1 SGHNT and CDR2 YYREEE (reference sequence).

With respect to this clonotype: The limits of the CDR3 on the DNA are not certain, so only TCRdb's listed CDR3 is given. The chain carries TRBV3-2 and TRBJ1-1; the D call in the table, TRBD1, was not verified against the DNA. TRBV3-2 is termed a pseudogene. The CDR3 has 13 residues if both end residues are counted. The CDR3 protein is CARWAKGATEAFF.

The chain carries TRBV4-2 and TRBJ2-3; 11 bases line up with TRBD2. The CDR3 sequence is 17 residues long. CDR1 LGHNA and CDR2 YNFKEQ come from the germline V gene. Trimming cost V 4 bases and J 2 bases; bases outside gene matches: 8. The CDR3 spells CASSPGSGGAPTDTQYF. CDR3 in DNA: TGTGCCAGCAGCCCAGGTAGCGGGGGGGCTCCCACAGATACGCAGTATTTT.

This clonotype was picked up a small number of times. The chain joins TRBV24-1 to TRBJ2-1; D remains ambiguous. There are 13 residues in the CDR3. From germline, CDR1 is KGHDR and CDR2 SFDVKD. V lost 4 bases and J 6 bases, leaving 9 bases between the germline ends. Here the CDR3 reads CATSDLRSNEQFF. CDR3 nucleotide sequence: TGTGCCACCAGTGACCTGAGGTCCAATGAGCAGTTCTTC.

The chain uses TRBV13 and TRBJ1-4; D unresolved. Germline V gene data show CDR1 as PRHDT and CDR2 as FYEKMQ (reference sequence). There are 14 residues in the CDR3. The V and J ends lost 6 bases and 7 bases respectively, with 15 bases between them. CDR3 in amino acids: CASSVTSDAEKLFF. The DNA for the CDR3 is TGTGCCAGCAGTGTGACGTCGGATGCTGAAAAACTGTTTTTT.

This clonotype was detected a few times. The chain recombines TRBV4-3 with TRBJ2-3, with D perhaps TRBD1 (6 bases). The V end was cut by 0 bases, the J end by 2 bases, with 21 bases between. CDR1 LGHNA and CDR2 YSLEER come from the germline V gene. The CDR3 contains 19 residues. The CDR3 nucleotides are TGCGCCAGCAGCCAAGAGATTGGGGAGTGGGGACAAGACACAGATACGCAGTATTTT. Its protein product is CASSQEIGEWGQDTDTQYF.

This chain uses TRBV11-1 with TRBJ2-7; maybe TRBD1 (6 bases). Germline V gives CDR1 SGHAT, CDR2 FQDESV (reference sequence). V was cut by 6 bases and J by 6 bases, with 15 bases left in between. The CDR3 sequence is 13 residues long. CDR3 coding DNA: TGTGCCAGCAGTTGGGACACCCTCTTCGAGCAGTACGTC. It translates to CASSWDTLFEQYV.

This clonotype was seen a few times. The chain employs TRBV29-1 and TRBJ1-6, with 8 bases aligning to TRBD1. The germline gives CDR1 SQVTM, CDR2 ANQGSEA. The CDR3 has 14 amino acids. V lost 6 bases and J lost 7; bases outside the gene matches: 8. The CDR3 protein is CSVQGGEPNSPLHF. CDR3 nucleotides: TGCAGCGTACAGGGGGGGGAACCGAATTCACCCCTCCACTTT.

This clonotype was seen a handful of times. The chain uses TRBV11-2 and TRBJ1-2; 8 nucleotides align to TRBD1. This CDR3 spans 15 amino acids. Germline-derived CDR1 and CDR2 are SGHAT and FQNNGV. The J segment lost 2 bases and the V segment lost 4 bases, leaving 6 bases of the junction unmatched. The CDR3: CASSSFRGLNYGYTF. The CDR3 DNA sequence: TGTGCCAGCAGCTCGTTCAGGGGGCTCAACTATGGCTACACCTTC.

This clonotype was counted a few times. The rearrangement joins TRBV29-1 to TRBJ2-1; TRBD1 matches at 7 bases. CDR3 length equals 14 residues. The V gene's germline CDR1 is SQVTM and CDR2 ANQGSEA. The junction had 9 bases not matched to a gene; V was cut back by 6 bases and J by 4 bases. For the CDR3, the DNA is TGCAGCGTGAAAACAGGGGTAGGGTACAATGAGCAGTTCTTC. It encodes CSVKTGVGYNEQFF.

In this sample, this clonotype turned up a few times. The V and J genes are TRBV5-1 and TRBJ2-3, with D possibly TRBD1 on 5 matching bases. From germline, CDR1 is SGHRS and CDR2 YFSETQ. Trimming took off 0 bases at V and 4 bases at J, with 9 bases between the two ends. This CDR3 contains 14 residues. CDR3 nucleotide sequence: TGCGCCAGCAGCTTGGACAGGTATCCAGATACGCAGTATTTT. Translation gives CASSLDRYPDTQYF.

This chain uses TRBV7-2 with TRBJ2-3; the D gene is possibly TRBD2 (6 bases). In germline, CDR1 is SGHTA, CDR2 FQGNSA. The V end was cut by 5 bases, the J end by 4 bases, with 28 bases between. This CDR3 is built from 19 residues. This CDR3 reads CASSLTSGAGTLQADTQYF. The DNA of the CDR3 is TGTGCCAGCAGCCTAACGTCGGGTGCGGGGACTCTGCAAGCAGATACGCAGTATTTT.

In this sample, this clonotype turned up a few times. The J gene is TRBJ2-1, the V gene TRBV24-1, with a weak D call TRBD1 (6 bases). CDR1 and CDR2 (germline): KGHDR, SFDVKD. Trimming took 6 bases from V and 7 from J, leaving 15 bases between them. The CDR3 extends over 14 amino acids. In DNA, the CDR3 is TGTGCCACCAGTACCACTGATCAGGGGAATGAGCAGTTCTTC. Its translation: CATSTTDQGNEQFF.

V usage is TRBV29-1 and J usage is TRBJ1-1; no clear D gene. The CDR3 has 11 residues. Germline V gene lookup returns CDR1 SQVTM and CDR2 ANQGSEA. V was pared by 6 bases and J by 4 bases, with 9 bases between. The CDR3 reads CSVPRGTEAFF. CDR3 in DNA: TGCAGCGTCCCACGGGGCACTGAAGCTTTCTTT.